Shown below are 17 T cell receptor beta chains from a single sample sequenced in a study of T cells expressing NK-cell markers (dated by TCRdb to the early 2020s). Library prep was done by 5' RACE. Sequencing relied on an Illumina HiSeq 2000. TCRdb reprocessed the public reads and reports one entry per CDR3 protein sequence, without DNA. Per the sample table, the count is over 120,000 distinct CDR3 sequences. The top ten constitute 9.5% to 15% of the sample. Material: blood T cells: a sorted CD56 or NKG2C T cell subset, CD4+ or CD8+ T cells, or bulk PBMC T cells (not recorded which). Receptor source: a man in his late teens or twenties in good health. Donor details come from another sample of the same person, matched by shared clones.

This sequence joins TRBV6-5 and TRBJ2-3. Per the germline V gene, CDR1 is MNHEY and CDR2 is SVGAGI. The CDR3 covers 16 residues. The CDR3 protein is CASSYSLDRGTDTQYF.

The chain links TRBV11-1 to TRBJ2-3; the TCRdb D gene call, TRBD1, has no DNA to confirm it. Germline V gene sequence: CDR1 SGHAT, CDR2 FQDESV (reference sequence). There are 19 residues in the CDR3. CDR3 loop: CASSTSQSGDRGLKHTQYF.

The chain uses TRBV7-6 and TRBJ2-1; TCRdb calls TRBD2, which cannot be checked without DNA. The CDR3 runs to 17 residues. CDR1 and CDR2 (germline): SGHVS, FNYEAQ. CDR3 protein: CASSLDQPGGPGNEQFF. The variable domain in full, with the rest retrieved from reference TRBV7-6 and TRBJ2-1, is GAGVSQSPRYKVTKRGQDVALRCDPISGHVSLYWYRQALGQGPEFLTYFNYEAQQDKSGLPNDRFSAERPEGSISTLTIQRTEQRDSAMYRCASSLDQPGGPGNEQFFGPGTRLTVL.

The J gene is TRBJ1-2, the V gene TRBV5-4; absent DNA, TCRdb's TRBD1 call cannot be checked. Germline V gene data show CDR1 as SGHNT and CDR2 as YYREEE (reference sequence). The CDR3 has 13 amino acids. CDR3 sequence reads: CASSLPGNGGYTF.

The chain has TRBV20-1 and TRBJ1-1; TCRdb indicates TRBD1, and absent DNA this call remains unverified. CDR1 and CDR2 (germline): DFQATT, SNEGSKA (reference sequence). This CDR3 has 14 amino acids. The CDR3 is CSARGAGANTEAFF.

The genes are TRBV6-1 and TRBJ2-5; the D gene TCRdb calls, TRBD1, cannot be checked with no DNA. This CDR3 is 14 amino acids long. Germline lookup yields CDR1 MNHNS and CDR2 SASEGT. CDR3 loop: CASRPQGRQETQYF.

The chain combines TRBV12-3 or TRBV12-4 with TRBJ2-1; absent DNA, TCRdb's TRBD1 call cannot be checked. The length of the CDR3 is 14 residues. This CDR3 reads CASRAGGGVNEQFF.

The rearrangement uses TRBV27 and TRBJ2-7; TCRdb proposes TRBD1, but this gene call is untestable without DNA. Germline loops: CDR1 MNHEY, CDR2 SMNVEV (reference sequence). The CDR3 is 15 residues long. This CDR3 reads CASSEQAPSSYEQYF.

The chain joins TRBV20-1 to TRBJ2-3; TCRdb names TRBD1, which stays unverified in the absence of DNA. The length of the CDR3 is 14 residues. Looked up from germline, CDR1 is DFQATT and CDR2 is SNEGSKA (reference sequence). CDR3 in amino acids: CSASRVMRTDTQYF.

The chain uses TRBV20-1 and TRBJ2-3; TCRdb returns TRBD2, unconfirmable since there is no DNA. CDR1 is DFQATT, CDR2 SNEGSKA, per germline (reference sequence). The CDR3 is made up of 18 amino acids. The chain's CDR3 is CSASLLIPTSGGTDTQYF.

This sequence joins TRBV19 and TRBJ1-5; TCRdb outputs TRBD1, but without DNA this stays unchecked. The CDR3 totals 15 residues. The V gene's germline CDR1 is LNHDA and CDR2 SQIVND (reference sequence). The CDR3 here is CASVTGDYSNQPQHF.

The chain has TRBV4-1 and TRBJ2-1. Looked up from germline, CDR1 is MGHRA and CDR2 is YSYEKL. This CDR3 has 14 residues. CDR3 residues: CASSQQLYYNEQFF.

The chain recombines TRBV11-2 with TRBJ2-4; the TCRdb call, TRBD2, lacks DNA for checking. This CDR3 has 14 amino acids. Germline-derived CDR1 and CDR2 are SGHAT and FQNNGV. CDR3 region: CASSLPSAKNIQYF.

The chain joins TRBV29-1 to TRBJ2-7; as DNA is missing, the TRBD1 call by TCRdb cannot be tested. The CDR3 runs to 13 residues. Per germline, CDR1 SQVTM and CDR2 ANQGSEA. This chain's CDR3 is CSVLTGATYEQYF.

The chain recombines TRBV20-1 with TRBJ2-2; TCRdb's assignment of TRBD2 cannot be checked, as there is no DNA. Per germline, CDR1 DFQATT and CDR2 SNEGSKA (reference sequence). CDR3 length: 15 residues. The CDR3 loop reads CSARGYRDPLGELFF.

This rearrangement joins TRBV4-1 to TRBJ2-3; TCRdb indicates TRBD1, and absent DNA this call remains unverified. Germline-derived CDR1 and CDR2 are MGHRA and YSYEKL. The CDR3 is made up of 17 amino acids. CDR3 sequence reads: CASSQDGGYPSTDTQYF.

The chain recombines TRBV5-1 with TRBJ2-1; TCRdb returns TRBD1, unconfirmable since there is no DNA. The CDR3 length is 14 residues. Germline V gene sequence: CDR1 SGHRS, CDR2 YFSETQ. The CDR3 protein is CASSDWDAYNEQFF.